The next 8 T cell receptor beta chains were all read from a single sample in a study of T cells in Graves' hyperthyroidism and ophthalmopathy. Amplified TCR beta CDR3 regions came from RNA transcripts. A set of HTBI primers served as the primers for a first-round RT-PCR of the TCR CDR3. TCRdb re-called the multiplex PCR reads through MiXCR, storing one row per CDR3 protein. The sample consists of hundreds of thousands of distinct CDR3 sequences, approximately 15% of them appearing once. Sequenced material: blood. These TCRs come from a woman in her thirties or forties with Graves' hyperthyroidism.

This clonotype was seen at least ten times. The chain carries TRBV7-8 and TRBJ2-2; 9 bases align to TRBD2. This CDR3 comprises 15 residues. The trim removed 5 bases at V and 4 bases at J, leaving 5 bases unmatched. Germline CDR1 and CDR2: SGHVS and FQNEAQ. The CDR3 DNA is TGTGCCAGCAGCCTTAGCGGGAGTTCCACCGGGGAGCTGTTTTTT. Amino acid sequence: CASSLSGSSTGELFF.

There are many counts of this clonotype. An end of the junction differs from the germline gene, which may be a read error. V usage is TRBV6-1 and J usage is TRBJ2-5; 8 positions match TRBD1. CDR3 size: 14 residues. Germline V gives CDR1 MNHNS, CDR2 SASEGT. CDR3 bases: TGTGCCAGCACTGAACAGGGGGGCGGAGAGACCCAGTACTTC. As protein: CASTEQGGGETQYF.

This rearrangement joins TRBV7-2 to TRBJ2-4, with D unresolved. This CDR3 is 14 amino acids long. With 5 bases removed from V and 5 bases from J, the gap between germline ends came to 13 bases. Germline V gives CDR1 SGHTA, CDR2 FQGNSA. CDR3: CASSLPDMQNIQYF. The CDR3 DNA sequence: TGTGCCAGCAGCCTCCCGGATATGCAAAACATTCAGTACTTC.

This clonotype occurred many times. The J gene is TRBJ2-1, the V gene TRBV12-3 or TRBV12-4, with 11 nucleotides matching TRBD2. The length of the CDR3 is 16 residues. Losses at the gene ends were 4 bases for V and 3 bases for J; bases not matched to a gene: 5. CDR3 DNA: TGTGCCAGCAGTTCTCGGACTAGCGGGTTCTACAATGAGCAGTTCTTC. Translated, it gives CASSSRTSGFYNEQFF.

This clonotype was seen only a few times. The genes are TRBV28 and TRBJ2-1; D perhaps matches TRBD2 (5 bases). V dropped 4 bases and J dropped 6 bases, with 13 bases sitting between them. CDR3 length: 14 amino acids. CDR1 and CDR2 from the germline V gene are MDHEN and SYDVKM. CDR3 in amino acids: CASSSLADINEQFF. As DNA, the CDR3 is TGTGCCAGCAGTTCCCTAGCCGATATCAATGAGCAGTTCTTC.

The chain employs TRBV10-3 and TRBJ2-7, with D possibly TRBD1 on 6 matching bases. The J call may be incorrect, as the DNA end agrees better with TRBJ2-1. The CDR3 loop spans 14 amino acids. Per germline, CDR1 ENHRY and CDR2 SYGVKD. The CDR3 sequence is CAISNRDTRYEQFF. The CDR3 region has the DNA TGTGCCATCAGCAACCGGGACACCCGCTACGAGCAGTTCTTC.

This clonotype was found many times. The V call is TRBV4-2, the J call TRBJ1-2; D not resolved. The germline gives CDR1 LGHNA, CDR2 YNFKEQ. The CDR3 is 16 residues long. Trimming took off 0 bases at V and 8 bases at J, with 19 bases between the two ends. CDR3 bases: TGTGCCAGCAGCCAAGAAGGAGGGAATGAGGCGAGAGGCTACACCTTC. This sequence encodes CASSQEGGNEARGYTF.

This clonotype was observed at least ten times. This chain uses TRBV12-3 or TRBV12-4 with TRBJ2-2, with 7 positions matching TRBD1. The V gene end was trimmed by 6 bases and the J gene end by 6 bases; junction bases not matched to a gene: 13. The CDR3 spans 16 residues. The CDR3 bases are TGTGCCAGCAGAAAAAGACAGGGTAACCCATCCGGGGAGCTGTTTTTT. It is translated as CASRKRQGNPSGELFF.